Presented here are 32 T cell receptor beta chains from one specimen sequenced in a study of vaccination effects on CD4 cells after COVID-19. These receptors have no identified antigens. Antigen-specific CD4+ T cells were first expanded with viral peptide pools by the ViraFEST assay and only then sequenced. The authors isolated CD4+ T cells after 10 days of culture. Convalescent patients had PCR-confirmed SARS-CoV-2 infection between March and December 2020. Sequencing used immunoSEQ multiplex PCR; TCRdb keeps in-frame clones, though not all of them. The sample records tens of thousands of clones, about 78% being singletons. The sequencing here drew on CD4+ T cells from PBMCs cultured with HCoV-NL63 spike peptides, taken before COVID-19 vaccination. The source is a human donor who had a prior SARS-CoV-2 infection.

The chain has TRBV19 and TRBJ2-7; D perhaps matches TRBD1 (5 bases). Germline V gene data show CDR1 as LNHDA and CDR2 as SQIVND (reference sequence). This CDR3 comprises 15 residues. V gave up 9 bases and J gave up 4 bases, with 22 bases separating them. The CDR3 DNA follows: TGTGCCAGCAGAGGCCGGGCCCCAGCAGGGTACGAGCAGTACTTC. It specifies CASRGRAPAGYEQYF.

This chain links TRBV6-1 with TRBJ2-5; 7 nucleotides line up with TRBD1. The length of the CDR3 is 15 residues. V lost 1 base, J lost 4 bases, and 6 bases stayed unmatched. Germline V lookup: CDR1 MNHNS, CDR2 SASEGT. CDR3: CASSEGQGRAETQYF. In DNA, the CDR3 is TGTGCCAGCAGTGAAGGACAGGGACGGGCAGAGACCCAGTACTTC.

The chain uses TRBV13 and TRBJ2-7; TRBD2 aligns across 11 bases. Trimming cost V 5 bases and J 5 bases; bases outside gene matches: 20. Germline CDR1 is PRHDT and CDR2 is FYEKMQ (reference sequence). The CDR3 consists of 19 residues. In DNA form, the CDR3 reads TGTGCCAGCAGCCTACACCAACCACTAGCGGGAGTCCAATCCCACGAGCAGTACTTC. Translated, it gives CASSLHQPLAGVQSHEQYF.

This clone was seen only a few times. V and J are TRBV11-2 and TRBJ1-6; D remains unclear. CDR1 and CDR2 from the germline V gene are SGHAT and FQNNGV. The CDR3 covers 15 residues. With 0 bases removed from V and 3 bases from J, the gap between germline ends came to 6 bases. CDR3 amino acids: CASSLDIGYNSPLHF. CDR3 nucleotides: TGTGCCAGCAGCTTAGATATAGGCTATAATTCACCCCTCCACTTT.

This sequence joins TRBV5-4 and TRBJ2-7; D tentatively fits TRBD1 or TRBD2 (6 bases each). V dropped 0 bases and J dropped 5 bases, with 18 bases sitting between them. Germline values: CDR1 SGHNT, CDR2 YYREEE (reference sequence). This CDR3 is built from 16 residues. CDR3 amino acids: CASSLEGGQVGDEQYF. DNA for the CDR3: TGTGCCAGCAGCTTGGAAGGGGGGCAGGTCGGCGACGAGCAGTACTTC.

This sequence joins TRBV6-5 and TRBJ2-7; D may be TRBD2 (6 bases). The CDR3 is 14 residues long. The V end lost 8 bases, the J end lost 2 bases, and 16 bases lay between the germline ends. In germline, CDR1 is MNHEY, CDR2 SVGAGI. CDR3 nucleotides: TGTGCCAGCGCGCCCGGGACTTTCACCTACGAGCAGTACTTC. This translates into CASAPGTFTYEQYF.

This sequence joins TRBV9 and TRBJ2-3; a weak D match, TRBD2 (6 bases). Germline-derived CDR1 and CDR2 are SGDLS and YYNGEE. The V gene lost 2 bases and the J gene lost 0 bases, with 13 bases spanning the gap. The CDR3 contains 16 residues. In DNA, the CDR3 is TGTGCCAGCAGCGTTCACGGGGGAGCTAGCACAGATACGCAGTATTTT. It codes for CASSVHGGASTDTQYF.

The rearrangement links TRBV30 to TRBJ2-3; 10 bases match TRBD2. Germline V CDR1 and CDR2: GTSNPN, SVGIG (reference sequence). V lost 1 base and J lost 2; bases outside the gene matches: 6. The CDR3 extends over 16 amino acids. CDR3 amino acids: CAWSEGTSEDTDTQYF. CDR3 DNA: TGTGCCTGGAGTGAAGGGACTAGCGAAGACACAGATACGCAGTATTTT.

The chain couples TRBV10-3 to TRBJ1-1, with D hard to call. CDR3 size: 15 residues. CDR1 is ENHRY and CDR2 is SYGVKD in the germline V gene. The V and J ends lost 3 bases and 0 bases respectively, with 11 bases between them. The CDR3: CAISESRPMNTEAFF. DNA of the CDR3: TGTGCCATCAGTGAAAGTCGGCCTATGAACACTGAAGCTTTCTTT.

J is TRBJ1-2 and V is TRBV5-4; D gene ambiguous. Trimming shortened V by 6 bases and J by 8 bases, and 17 bases separated the two germline ends. The length of the CDR3 is 13 residues. CDR1 is SGHNT and CDR2 is YYREEE in the germline V gene (reference sequence). The CDR3 nucleotides are TGTGCCAGCACCTCCTGGCCGATGGCCGGCTACACCTTC. Protein product: CASTSWPMAGYTF.

The genes are TRBV6-1 and TRBJ1-1; D perhaps matches TRBD1 (6 bases). CDR1 is MNHNS and CDR2 is SASEGT in the germline V gene. The V gene lost 2 bases and the J gene lost 0 bases, with 13 bases spanning the gap. CDR3 length: 16 residues. CDR3 sequence (DNA): TGTGCCAGCAGTGAAAGGGGGGTTCCCCTGAACACTGAAGCTTTCTTT. Its translation is CASSERGVPLNTEAFF.

J is TRBJ2-2 and V is TRBV11-3; possibly TRBD1 for D (6 bases). Trimming took 5 bases from V and 0 from J, leaving 10 bases between them. Germline V gene data show CDR1 as SGHNT and CDR2 as YENEEA. The CDR3 is 15 residues long. The CDR3 here is CASSVGQPNTGELFF. The CDR3 nucleotides read TGTGCCAGCAGCGTAGGACAGCCGAACACCGGGGAGCTGTTTTTT. Together with reference TRBV11-3 and TRBJ2-2, the CDR3 gives the full variable domain: EAGVVQSPRYKIIEKKQPVAFWCNPISGHNTLYWYLQNLGQGPELLIRYENEEAVDDSQLPKDRFSAERLKGVDSTLKIQPAELGDSAVYLCASSVGQPNTGELFFGEGSRLTVL.

This sequence joins TRBV9 and TRBJ1-6; 7 bases fit TRBD1. The CDR3 sequence is 16 residues long. The ends lost 4 bases at V and 7 bases at J; junction bases unmatched: 11. Germline V lookup: CDR1 SGDLS, CDR2 YYNGEE. CDR3 sequence: CASSKDSAGGNSPLHF. In DNA, the CDR3 is TGTGCCAGCAGCAAAGATTCAGCAGGGGGGAATTCACCCCTCCACTTT.

CDR3 sequence (DNA): TGTGCCAGCAGTGGGGCTTACAATGAGCAGTTCTTC. Residues: CASSGAYNEQFF. This chain joins TRBV7-9 and TRBJ2-1, with a weak D call TRBD1 (5 bases). V lost 6 bases and J 4 bases, leaving 7 bases between the germline ends. This CDR3 has 12 residues. The germline V gene encodes CDR1 SEHNR and CDR2 FQNEAQ (reference sequence).

This clone was detected only once. The chain is built from TRBV6-6 and TRBJ2-3; D uncertain. The V end lost 6 bases, the J end lost 6 bases, and 7 bases lay between the germline ends. The length of the CDR3 is 11 residues. CDR1 and CDR2 (germline): MNHNY, SVGAGI (reference sequence). CDR3 DNA: TGTGCCAGCAGCCCCCGGGATACGCAGTATTTT. Amino acid sequence: CASSPRDTQYF.

This CDR3 reads CASSPRQLHTEAFF. CDR3 nucleotide sequence: TGTGCCAGCAGTCCACGACAGTTGCACACTGAAGCTTTCTTT. The chain links TRBV6-1 to TRBJ1-1; maybe TRBD1 (5 bases). V lost 5 bases and J lost 3, with 13 bases in between. The CDR3 loop spans 14 amino acids. The germline gives CDR1 MNHNS, CDR2 SASEGT.

The chain links TRBV19 to TRBJ2-3; 10 bases align to TRBD2. After removal of 3 bases from V and 5 bases from J, the junction contained 5 bases not matched to a gene. The CDR3 extends over 15 amino acids. CDR1 is LNHDA, CDR2 SQIVND, per germline (reference sequence). The CDR3 here is CASSISGGAVDTQYF. The CDR3 region has the DNA TGTGCCAGTAGTATCAGCGGGGGGGCCGTAGATACGCAGTATTTT.

V gene TRBV7-2 combines with J gene TRBJ1-2; D perhaps matches TRBD1 (6 bases). The CDR3 is 15 amino acids. Germline V lookup: CDR1 SGHTA, CDR2 FQGNSA. V was pared by 5 bases and J by 8 bases, with 21 bases between. The CDR3 region is CASSPELGPRGGYTF. The DNA of the CDR3 is TGTGCCAGCAGCCCCGAACTGGGGCCCAGGGGAGGCTACACCTTC.

J is TRBJ2-2 and V is TRBV6-5; the D is unclear. Germline CDR1 reads MNHEY; CDR2 reads SVGAGI. The length of the CDR3 is 14 residues. Trimming took 5 bases from V and 3 from J, leaving 10 bases between them. CDR3 bases: TGTGCCAGCAGTAGGACGGCTTACACCGGGGAGCTGTTTTTT. Translated, it gives CASSRTAYTGELFF.

This chain joins TRBV18 and TRBJ2-5; possibly TRBD1 for D (6 bases). V lost 2 bases and J 3 bases, leaving 10 bases between the germline ends. The CDR3 has 14 amino acids. CDR1 and CDR2 from the germline V gene are KGHSH and LQKENI. The CDR3 DNA reads TGTGCCAGCTCACCATCGCAGGGGAAAGAGACCCAGTACTTC. Its protein is CASSPSQGKETQYF.

The table lists this clone with a count of one. This chain joins TRBV6-1 and TRBJ1-3; TRBD1 matches at 7 bases. Germline trimming cut 4 bases from V and 3 bases from J; bases unmatched to any gene: 9. Germline CDR1 reads MNHNS; CDR2 reads SASEGT. The CDR3 is 16 amino acids. CDR3 sequence: CASSGQGPPDGNTIYF. The CDR3 bases are TGTGCCAGCAGTGGACAGGGCCCGCCGGATGGAAACACCATATATTTT.

The chain recombines TRBV15 with TRBJ1-2; unclear D gene. This CDR3 is 17 amino acids long. The V and J ends lost 2 bases and 4 bases respectively, with 20 bases between them. Germline V gene sequence: CDR1 LNHNV, CDR2 YYDKDF (reference sequence). For the CDR3, the DNA is TGTGCCACCAGCAGAACCCCCCGGGCCTCAACCTTCTATGGCTACACCTTC. As protein: CATSRTPRASTFYGYTF.

The chain recombines TRBV24-1 with TRBJ2-5, with 8 positions matching TRBD2. J was trimmed by 5 bases and V by 3 bases; bases with no gene match: 13. CDR1 KGHDR and CDR2 SFDVKD come from the germline V gene. This CDR3 spans 17 amino acids. DNA of the CDR3: TGTGCCACCAGTGATACCCAACGGGGGGGGCGTCGGGAGACCCAGTACTTC. It is translated as CATSDTQRGGRRETQYF.

This chain connects TRBV14 to TRBJ2-1, with D possibly being TRBD2 (5 bases). CDR3 length: 14 residues. Germline V gene lookup returns CDR1 SGHDN and CDR2 FVKESK. V lost 1 base to trimming and J lost 10 bases, with 14 bases between them. The CDR3, as DNA: TGTGCCAGCAGCCAAGGAAAGCGGTTCTCCGAGCAGTTCTTC. Amino acid sequence: CASSQGKRFSEQFF. Drawing the rest from reference TRBV14 and TRBJ2-1, the complete variable domain is EAGVTQFPSHSVIEKGQTVTLRCDPISGHDNLYWYRRVMGKEIKFLLHFVKESKQDESGMPNNRFLAERTGGTYSTLKVQPAELEDSGVYFCASSQGKRFSEQFFGPGTRLTVL.

This clone was observed a single time. This chain uses TRBV5-1 with TRBJ2-3; 11 nucleotides match TRBD1. CDR3 length equals 18 residues. With V trimmed by 3 bases and J by 0 bases, 9 bases remained unmatched. Germline-derived CDR1 and CDR2 are SGHRS and YFSETQ. The CDR3 is CASSYGQGAHSSTDTQYF. In DNA form, the CDR3 reads TGCGCCAGCAGCTATGGACAGGGGGCCCATTCTAGCACAGATACGCAGTATTTT. Using reference TRBV5-1 and TRBJ2-3 for the parts outside the CDR3, the full variable domain is KAGVTQTPRYLIKTRGQQVTLSCSPISGHRSVSWYQQTPGQGLQFLFEYFSETQRNKGNFPGRFSGRQFSNSRSEMNVSTLELGDSALYLCASSYGQGAHSSTDTQYFGPGTRLTVL.

This clone has a single count. The CDR3 loop is CATSQTSAETQYF. The CDR3 DNA follows: TGTGCCACCAGTCAGACCTCTGCGGAGACCCAGTACTTC. This chain uses TRBV24-1 with TRBJ2-5, with unresolved D. The CDR3 length is 13 residues. V gave up 6 bases and J gave up 5 bases, with 12 bases separating them. Germline CDR1 KGHDR, CDR2 SFDVKD.

The chain couples TRBV12-3 or TRBV12-4 to TRBJ2-3, with a possible D match to TRBD2 (5 bases). V was shortened by 6 bases and J by 4 bases, with 11 bases between the two germline ends. The length of the CDR3 is 13 residues. In DNA, the CDR3 is TGTGCCAGCAGCCTATGGGAGTCAGATACGCAGTATTTT. Its translation: CASSLWESDTQYF.

The CDR3 is CASSEGWANEKLFF. In DNA, the CDR3 is TGTGCCAGTAGCGAGGGGTGGGCTAATGAAAAACTGTTTTTT. The gene calls are TRBV19 and TRBJ1-4; maybe TRBD1 (5 bases). The germline V gene has CDR1 LNHDA and CDR2 SQIVND (reference sequence). V was clipped by 6 bases and J by 3 bases, with 11 bases between them. This CDR3 comprises 14 residues.

This rearrangement joins TRBV12-3 or TRBV12-4 to TRBJ1-6, with D maybe TRBD1 (5 bases). The CDR3 consists of 13 residues. V shed 6 bases and J shed 13 bases, with 16 bases lying between them. CDR3 sequence: CASSQEGWYPLHF. The DNA for the CDR3 is TGTGCCAGCAGCCAGGAGGGGTGGTATCCCCTCCACTTT.

The chain couples TRBV5-4 to TRBJ2-2; TRBD2 agrees at 11 bases. V trimming: 4 bases; J trimming: 1 base; junction bases outside the gene matches: 3. CDR1 is SGHNT, CDR2 YYREEE, per germline (reference sequence). The CDR3 runs to 16 residues. The CDR3 DNA is TGTGCCAGCAGCAAGGGACTAGCGGAGAACACCGGGGAGCTGTTTTTT. It yields the protein CASSKGLAENTGELFF.

V usage is TRBV5-4 and J usage is TRBJ1-1; D is unclear. Trimming pared 0 bases from V and 5 bases from J, leaving 11 bases between. CDR3 length equals 14 residues. Germline CDR1 and CDR2: SGHNT and YYREEE (reference sequence). This CDR3 reads CASSLGGVGTEAFF. For the CDR3, the DNA is TGTGCCAGCAGCTTGGGTGGGGTAGGAACTGAAGCTTTCTTT.

The genes are TRBV5-1 and TRBJ1-3, with unresolved D. CDR3 length equals 16 residues. Per germline, CDR1 SGHRS and CDR2 YFSETQ. V lost 4 bases to trimming and J lost 1 base, with 15 bases between them. CDR3 region: CASSRPEAVSGNTIYF. The CDR3 DNA reads as TGCGCCAGCAGCAGGCCGGAGGCCGTTTCTGGAAACACCATATATTTT.